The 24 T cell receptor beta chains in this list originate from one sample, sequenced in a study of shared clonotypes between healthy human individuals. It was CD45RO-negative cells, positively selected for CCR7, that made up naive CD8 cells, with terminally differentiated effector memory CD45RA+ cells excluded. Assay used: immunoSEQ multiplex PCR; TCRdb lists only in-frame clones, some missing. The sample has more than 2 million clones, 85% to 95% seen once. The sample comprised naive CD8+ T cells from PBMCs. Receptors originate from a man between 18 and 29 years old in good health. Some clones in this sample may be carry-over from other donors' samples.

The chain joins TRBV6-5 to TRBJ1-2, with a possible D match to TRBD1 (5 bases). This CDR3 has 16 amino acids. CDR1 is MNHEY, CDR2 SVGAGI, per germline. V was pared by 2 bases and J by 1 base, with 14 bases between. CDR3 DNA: TGTGCCAGCAGTTACCTTTTACAGGAGATTAACTATGGCTACACCTTC. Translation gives CASSYLLQEINYGYTF.

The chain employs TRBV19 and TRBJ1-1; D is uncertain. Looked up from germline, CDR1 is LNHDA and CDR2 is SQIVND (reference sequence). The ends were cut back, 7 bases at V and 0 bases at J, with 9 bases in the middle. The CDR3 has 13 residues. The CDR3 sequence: CASTVSMNTEAFF. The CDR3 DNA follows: TGTGCCAGTACGGTCAGCATGAACACTGAAGCTTTCTTT.

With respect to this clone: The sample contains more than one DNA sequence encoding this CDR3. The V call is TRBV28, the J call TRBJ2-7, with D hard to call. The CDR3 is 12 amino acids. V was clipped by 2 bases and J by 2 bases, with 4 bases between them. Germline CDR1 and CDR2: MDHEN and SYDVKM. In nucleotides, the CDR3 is TGTGCCAGCAGTTTACCAACCTACGAGCAGTACTTC. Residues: CASSLPTYEQYF.

CDR3 bases: TGCGCCAAAGCAGGGACAGGGAAGGTGGGGATCGGGGAGAGCTCTGGAAACACCATATATTTT. Its translation: CAKAGTGKVGIGESSGNTIYF. V is TRBV10-2 and J is TRBJ1-3; TRBD1 aligns across 9 bases. V shed 10 bases and J 0 bases; nucleotides not matched to a gene: 25. There are 21 residues in the CDR3. CDR1 is WSHSY and CDR2 is SAAADI in the germline V gene.

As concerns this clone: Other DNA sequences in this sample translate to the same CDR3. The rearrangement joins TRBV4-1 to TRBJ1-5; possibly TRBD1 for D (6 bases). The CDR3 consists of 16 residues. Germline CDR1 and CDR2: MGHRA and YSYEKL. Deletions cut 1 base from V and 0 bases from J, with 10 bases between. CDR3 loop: CASSQGTVNSNQPQHF. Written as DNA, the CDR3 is TGCGCCAGCAGCCAAGGGACAGTGAATAGCAATCAGCCCCAGCATTTT.

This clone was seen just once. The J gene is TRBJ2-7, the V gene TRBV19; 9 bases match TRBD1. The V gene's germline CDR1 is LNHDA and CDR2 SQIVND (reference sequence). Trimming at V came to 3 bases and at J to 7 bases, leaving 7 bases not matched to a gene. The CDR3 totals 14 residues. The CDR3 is CASSMGTGPLEQYF. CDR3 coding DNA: TGTGCCAGTAGTATGGGGACAGGGCCCTTGGAGCAGTACTTC.

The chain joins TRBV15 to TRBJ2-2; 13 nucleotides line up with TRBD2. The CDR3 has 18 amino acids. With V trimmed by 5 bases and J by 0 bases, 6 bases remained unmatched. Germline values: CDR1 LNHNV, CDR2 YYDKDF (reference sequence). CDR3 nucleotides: TGTGCCACCAGCGAACCGGGACTAGCGGGACCGAACACCGGGGAGCTGTTTTTT. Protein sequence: CATSEPGLAGPNTGELFF.

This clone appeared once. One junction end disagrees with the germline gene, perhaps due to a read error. Here the CDR3 reads CASNYRDSNSPLHF. The DNA for the CDR3 is TGTGCCAGCAATTACCGGGACAGCAATTCACCCCTCCACTTT. The chain links TRBV6-6 to TRBJ1-6; 7 nucleotides line up with TRBD1. The CDR3 runs to 14 residues. CDR1 is MNHNY, CDR2 SVGAGI, per germline (reference sequence).

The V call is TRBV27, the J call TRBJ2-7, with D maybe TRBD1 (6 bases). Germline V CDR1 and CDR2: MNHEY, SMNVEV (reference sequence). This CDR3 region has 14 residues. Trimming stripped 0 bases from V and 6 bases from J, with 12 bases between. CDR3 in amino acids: CASSLSQGMSEQYF. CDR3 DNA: TGTGCCAGCAGTTTATCCCAGGGGATGAGCGAGCAGTACTTC.

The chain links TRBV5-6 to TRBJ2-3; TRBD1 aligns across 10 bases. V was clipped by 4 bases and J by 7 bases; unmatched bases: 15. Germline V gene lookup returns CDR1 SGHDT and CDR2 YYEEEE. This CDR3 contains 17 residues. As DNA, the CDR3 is TGTGCCAGCAGCCACTCACCCGGGACAGGGGAATTGTATACGCAGTATTTT. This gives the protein CASSHSPGTGELYTQYF.

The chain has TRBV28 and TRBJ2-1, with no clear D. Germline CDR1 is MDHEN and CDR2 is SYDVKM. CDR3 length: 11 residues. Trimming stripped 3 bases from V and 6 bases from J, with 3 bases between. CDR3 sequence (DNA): TGTGCCAGCAGTTTGCGCAATGAGCAGTTCTTC. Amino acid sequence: CASSLRNEQFF.

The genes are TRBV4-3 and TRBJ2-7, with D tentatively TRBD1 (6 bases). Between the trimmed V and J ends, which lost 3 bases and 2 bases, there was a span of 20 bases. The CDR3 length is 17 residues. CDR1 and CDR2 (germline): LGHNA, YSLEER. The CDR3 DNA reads TGCGCCAGCAGCCAGAGAAGGTGGGCAGGGGCGACCTACGAGCAGTACTTC. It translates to CASSQRRWAGATYEQYF.

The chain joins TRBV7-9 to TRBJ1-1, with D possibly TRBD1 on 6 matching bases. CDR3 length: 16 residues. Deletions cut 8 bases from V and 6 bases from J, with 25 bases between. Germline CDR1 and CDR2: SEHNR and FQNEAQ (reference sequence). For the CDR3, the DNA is TGTGCCAGCGGAAGCTCGGGGGGCGAAGGTATGGCTGAAGCTTTCTTT. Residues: CASGSSGGEGMAEAFF.

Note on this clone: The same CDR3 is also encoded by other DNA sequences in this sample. Written as DNA, the CDR3 is TGTGCCAGCAGCCCTGGGGGCACTGAAGCTTTCTTT. Its protein is CASSPGGTEAFF. The chain links TRBV7-9 to TRBJ1-1, with D perhaps TRBD1 (5 bases). Germline V lookup: CDR1 SEHNR, CDR2 FQNEAQ (reference sequence). V shed 5 bases and J shed 4 bases, with 8 bases lying between them. The CDR3 runs to 12 residues.

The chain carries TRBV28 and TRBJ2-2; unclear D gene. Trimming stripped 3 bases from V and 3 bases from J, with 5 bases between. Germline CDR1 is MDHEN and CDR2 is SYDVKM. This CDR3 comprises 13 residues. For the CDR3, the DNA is TGTGCCAGCAGTTTGACGTACACCGGGGAGCTGTTTTTT. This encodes CASSLTYTGELFF.

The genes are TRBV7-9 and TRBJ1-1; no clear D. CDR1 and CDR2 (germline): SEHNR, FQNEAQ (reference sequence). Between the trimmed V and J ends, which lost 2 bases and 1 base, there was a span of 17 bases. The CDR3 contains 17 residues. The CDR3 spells CASSLPTRPDPNTEAFF. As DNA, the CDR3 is TGTGCCAGCAGCTTACCCACCCGACCAGATCCGAACACTGAAGCTTTCTTT.

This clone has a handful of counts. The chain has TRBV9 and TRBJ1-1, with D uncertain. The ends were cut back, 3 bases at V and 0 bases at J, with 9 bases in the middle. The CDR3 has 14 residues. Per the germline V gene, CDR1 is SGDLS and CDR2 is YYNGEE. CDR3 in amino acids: CASSAHSLNTEAFF. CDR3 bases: TGTGCCAGCAGCGCCCACAGCTTGAACACTGAAGCTTTCTTT.

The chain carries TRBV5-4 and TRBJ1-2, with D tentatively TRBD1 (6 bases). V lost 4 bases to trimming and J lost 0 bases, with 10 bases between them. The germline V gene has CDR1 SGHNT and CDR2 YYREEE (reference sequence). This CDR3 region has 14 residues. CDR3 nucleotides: TGTGCCAGCAGCCAGGACAGAGCTAACTATGGCTACACCTTC. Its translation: CASSQDRANYGYTF.

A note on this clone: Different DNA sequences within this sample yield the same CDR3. Here the CDR3 reads CASSSSGEQFF. CDR3 sequence (DNA): TGTGCCAGCAGCAGTTCAGGTGAGCAGTTCTTC. The chain employs TRBV7-9 and TRBJ2-1; D is ambiguous. V shed 5 bases and J shed 9 bases, with 8 bases lying between them. In germline, CDR1 is SEHNR, CDR2 FQNEAQ (reference sequence). This CDR3 region has 11 residues.

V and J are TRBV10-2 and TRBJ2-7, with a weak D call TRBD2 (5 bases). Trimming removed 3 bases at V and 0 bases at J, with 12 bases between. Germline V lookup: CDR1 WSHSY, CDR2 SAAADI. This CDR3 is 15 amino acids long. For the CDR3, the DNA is TGCGCCAGCAGTGAAATAGCGCTGAGCTCCTACGAGCAGTACTTC. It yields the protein CASSEIALSSYEQYF.

DNA of the CDR3: TGCGCCAGCAGCTTGACCAGAGGTGAAGCTTTCTTT. The encoded protein is CASSLTRGEAFF. The rearrangement uses TRBV5-1 and TRBJ1-1; D gene uncertain. Germline values: CDR1 SGHRS, CDR2 YFSETQ. CDR3 size: 12 residues. The V end was cut by 1 base, the J end by 7 bases, with 8 bases between.

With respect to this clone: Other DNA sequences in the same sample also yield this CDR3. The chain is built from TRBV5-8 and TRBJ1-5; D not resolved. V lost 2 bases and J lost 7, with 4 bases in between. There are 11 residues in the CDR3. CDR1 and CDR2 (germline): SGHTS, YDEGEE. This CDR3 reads CASSFNQPQHF. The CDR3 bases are TGTGCCAGCAGCTTCAACCAGCCCCAGCATTTT.

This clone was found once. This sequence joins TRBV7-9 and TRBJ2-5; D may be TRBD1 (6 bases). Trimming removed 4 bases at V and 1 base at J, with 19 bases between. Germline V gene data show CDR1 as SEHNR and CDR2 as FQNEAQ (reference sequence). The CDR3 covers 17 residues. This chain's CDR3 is CASSSTDLQGSQETQYF. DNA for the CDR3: TGTGCCAGCAGCTCGACAGATCTACAGGGTTCCCAAGAGACCCAGTACTTC.

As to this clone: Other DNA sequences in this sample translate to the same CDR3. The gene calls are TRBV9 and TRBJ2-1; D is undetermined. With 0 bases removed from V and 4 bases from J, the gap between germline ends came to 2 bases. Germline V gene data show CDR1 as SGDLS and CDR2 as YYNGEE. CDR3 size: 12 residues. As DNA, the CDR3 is TGTGCCAGCAGCGTAGGATACAATGAGCAGTTCTTC. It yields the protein CASSVGYNEQFF.